Here is one T cell receptor (beta chain) with its context. Its antigen is not yet known. No base quality values were provided; no much bigger clone lies one nucleotide off. This entry comes from a study of shared clonotypes between healthy human individuals (dated by TCRdb to between 2020 and 2021). Study-level background: Three men and a couple of women, aged 18 to 49 years, made up the cohort. Per donor, three plates each were used for CD4 naive and CD4 memory, two for CD8 naive, and one for CD8 memory. The study deeply sequenced blood TCR repertoires of about five healthy adults to estimate repertoire size and the extent of clonotype sharing between individuals. Different laboratories and diverse techniques were used to prepare libraries and sequence TCR repertoires, to increase sequencing depth and limit assay-specific biases. Each donor's leukapheresis produced roughly between roughly 0.85 and 10 billion PBMCs.

The donors were healthy, HIV-negative adults who had no recently reported acute infections or vaccinations. Only Caucasian adults living in Nashville, Tennessee, USA were represented among the donors. CD4+ T cells were enriched through magnetic negative selection, after which naive cells were positively selected on CD45RA and the remaining negative fraction served as the memory subset. Blood was obtained by leukapheresis, after which PBMCs were separated by Ficoll-Histopaque density gradient centrifugation and cryopreserved in liquid nitrogen vapor phase. Analytical flow cytometry was used to check the purity and quantity of every magnetically sorted T cell population. From each sorted fraction, genomic DNA was isolated and quantified by UV absorbance on a Nanodrop 2000c. Broad study findings and their caveats: About 5% of naive CD4, around 3.5% of naive CD8, roughly 2.4% of memory CD4, and over 0.35% of memory CD8 clonotypes were shared across a handful of donors. Clonotypes shared by all four sorted-subset donors showed higher generation probabilities than non-shared clonotypes. The genetic and exposure-history diversity represented was limited by the small number of donors. Pairwise subsampling indicated that sequencing depth was expected to affect the degree of clonotype sharing among donors. Even with the large sequencing depth, rarefaction of the sorted-subset datasets indicated that sequencing was incomplete. Larger estimated clonotype richness was generally found for naive subsets than for memory subsets. Sampling was limited to blood, and TCR repertoires in tissue likely differ from TCR repertoires in blood.

TCR CDR3 regions were amplified from genomic DNA by multiplex PCR using the deep immunoSEQ assay. Genomic DNA extracted from each cell subset was distributed evenly over all wells of several immunoSEQ 96-well plates, and each plate served as one replicate. For sorted subsets, approximately 210 ng genomic DNA, equal to about 30,000 T cell genomes, was loaded into each replicate PCR. Purified libraries were measured with a Qubit 3.0 fluorometer, size-checked on a Bioanalyzer 2100, and measured again with the KAPA Library Quantification kit. Every immunoSEQ 96-well plate was sequenced on a dedicated single-read 150-cycle Illumina NextSeq 550 flow cell. In the original analysis: Because the immunoSEQ output included only junctional sequences and no quality scores, the filtering could not be the same as the filtering used for full-length reads. To assign V/J genes and CDR3, sequences were annotated using PyIR, a Python wrapper for IgBLAST v1.9, with IMGT germline references. Reads were filtered out if the reads had weak V/J assignments (E-value above 1e-6), no CDR3, stop codons, out-of-frame junctions, or ambiguous translated residues. A V3J clonotype was defined by an identical inferred V gene, J gene, and CDR3 amino acid sequence. Percentage overlap between repertoires was calculated by dividing the number of shared unique clonotypes by the size of the smaller repertoire. RTK rarefaction, the Chao1 estimator, and Recon v2.1 estimates of unobserved clonotypes were used to assess repertoire richness. Generation probabilities for all TCRbeta clonotypes obtained by the gDNA method from a handful of donors were computed using OLGA. TCRdb obtained this table from immuneACCESS and retained in-frame rearrangements with V and J assigned. These tables miss some clones; where compared with another copy, unresolved V genes account for less than half of the shortfall, and the remainder is unexplained. Clone size and V and J calls were adopted from that table, with D and trimming inferred from the DNA. Recorded for this sample are fewer than 1.4 million clones; more than 75% of them occurred a single time. In total, the top ten clones hold around 0.61% of the sample.

The germline V gene sets CDR1 to MNHEY and CDR2 to SVGAGI. The junction shows trimming of 6 bases on V and 5 bases on J, plus 4 bases between the germline ends. Counted from cysteine to phenylalanine, this CDR3 has 10 amino acids. The DNA shown is the 30-base CDR3, in frame from base 1. The source of this sequence is a man aged 18 to 30 in good health. Some clones in this sample may be carry-over from other donors' samples. This sequence uses TRBV6-5 and TRBJ1-2; the D gene remains uncertain. Sequencing was carried out using memory CD4+ T cells from PBMCs. The intended sense of this specimen's cell subset or site label: CD45RA-negative fraction. The sequenced DNA: TGTGCCAGCAGCGGGTATGGCTACACCTTC. It translates as CASSGYGYTF.